These T cell receptor beta chains were read from a single sample in a study of T cells in Graves' hyperthyroidism and ophthalmopathy. TCRdb reprocessed the multiplex PCR reads via MiXCR and lists one record per CDR3 protein. The sample carries roughly 500,000 distinct CDR3 sequences, roughly 14% recorded once. The sample taken for sequencing was blood. The origin of the receptors is a woman in her 30s with Graves' hyperthyroidism that later progressed to Graves' ophthalmopathy. CDR3s include the opening cysteine and the closing phenylalanine or tryptophan. The D gene is left open where the match is weak. Rows give clone size only sometimes, using once, few, many, or a class for an expanded clone.

D	size	V	J	length	CDR3	DNA
TRBD1	many	TRBV12-3/TRBV12-4	TRBJ2-4	15	CASSFDRGPYNIQYF	TGTGCCAGCAGTTTTGACAGGGGGCCGTATAACATTCAGTACTTC
NA	few	TRBV5-5	TRBJ1-3	15	CASSSLWGPGNTIYF	TGTGCCAGCAGCTCTTTATGGGGGCCTGGAAACACCATATATTTT
TRBD2	many	TRBV20-1	TRBJ2-1	13	CSAIRTSENEQFF	TGCAGTGCTATAAGGACTAGCGAGAATGAGCAGTTCTTC
TRBD2	few	TRBV18	TRBJ2-3	20	CASSQSDFSGWITGTDTQYF	TGTGCCAGCTCACAATCAGATTTTAGCGGGTGGATAACCGGCACAGATACGCAGTATTTT
NA	NA	TRBV7-9	TRBJ1-3	15	CASSLEGQAGDTIYF	TGTGCCAGCAGCTTAGAGGGCCAGGCCGGGGACACCATATATTTT
NA	many	TRBV12-3/TRBV12-4	TRBJ1-5	15	CASSFRSGQYQPQHF	TGTGCCAGCAGTTTTCGGTCAGGGCAATATCAGCCCCAGCATTTT
NA	many	TRBV7-9	TRBJ2-7	13	CASSHQAGHEQYF	TGTGCCAGCAGCCATCAAGCGGGCCACGAGCAGTACTTC
NA	NA	TRBV6-1	TRBJ2-1	16	CASSKGLTSSYNEQFF	TGTGCCAGCAGTAAGGGACTTACAAGCTCCTACAATGAGCAGTTCTTC
NA	many	TRBV25-1	TRBJ2-1	15	CASSDFRGAYNEQFF	TGTGCCAGCAGTGATTTCAGGGGCGCTTACAATGAGCAGTTCTTC
NA	few	TRBV20-1	TRBJ1-1	15	CSARPEGSLNTETFF	TGCAGTGCTAGGCCCGAGGGGAGTTTGAACACTGAAACTTTCTTT
NA	many	TRBV20-1	TRBJ1-2	13	CSARDPQGPGYTF	TGCAGTGCTAGAGATCCACAGGGACCTGGCTACACCTTC
TRBD2	many	TRBV11-2	TRBJ2-3	19	CASSLVLGVAGGRTDTQYF	TGTGCCAGCAGCTTAGTCTTAGGGGTAGCGGGAGGGCGCACAGATACGCAGTATTTT
NA	many	TRBV10-3	TRBJ1-6	14	CAISDGREYSPLHF	TGTGCCATCAGTGATGGCAGGGAATATTCACCCCTCCACTTT
NA	few	TRBV30	TRBJ2-2	12	CAWTEGGGELFF	TGTGCCTGGACGGAGGGTGGCGGGGAGCTGTTTTTT
TRBD1	many	TRBV3-1	TRBJ2-7	14	CASSSGTGISEQYF	TGTGCCAGCAGCTCGGGGACAGGGATCAGCGAGCAGTACTTC
NA	NA	TRBV11-1	TRBJ2-3	16	CASSLKGRRSTDTQYF	TGTGCCAGCAGCCTCAAGGGTCGGAGAAGCACAGATACGCAGTATTTT
NA	many	TRBV12-3/TRBV12-4	TRBJ1-1	15	CASTLRELINTEAFF	TGTGCCAGCACCTTAAGGGAGCTTATTAACACTGAAGCTTTCTTT
TRBD1	few	TRBV7-8	TRBJ1-3	16	CASSPDPRGPGNTIYF	TGTGCCAGCAGCCCCGACCCCAGGGGGCCCGGAAACACCATATATTTT
NA	many	TRBV28	TRBJ2-7	15	CASSFNQRRWNEQYF	TGTGCCAGCAGTTTTAACCAGCGGAGATGGAACGAGCAGTACTTC
TRBD2	NA	TRBV20-1	TRBJ2-2	16	CSASGTSGRMVGELFF	TGCAGTGCTAGCGGGACTAGCGGGAGAATGGTCGGGGAGCTGTTTTTT
NA	few	TRBV10-3	TRBJ2-2	11	CAISDTGELFF	TGTGCCATCAGTGACACCGGGGAGCTGTTTTTT
TRBD1	NA	TRBV7-9	TRBJ2-3	16	CASRQTGTGFRDTQYF	TGTGCCAGCAGACAGACCGGGACAGGGTTTCGAGATACGCAGTATTTT
NA	many	TRBV12-3/TRBV12-4	TRBJ2-1	12	CASSTTADEQFF	TGTGCCAGCAGTACCACAGCAGATGAGCAGTTCTTC
NA	many	TRBV4-1	TRBJ1-2	13	CASSQDGDYGYTF	TGCGCCAGCAGCCAAGATGGAGACTATGGCTACACCTTC
TRBD2	many	TRBV3-1	TRBJ2-1	18	CASSQGLASGRAYNEQFF	TGTGCCAGCAGCCAAGGGTTGGCTAGCGGGAGGGCCTACAATGAGCAGTTCTTC
NA	once	TRBV20-1	TRBJ2-3	17	CSAPWERAVISTDTQYF	TGCAGTGCCCCGTGGGAGAGAGCGGTGATAAGCACAGATACGCAGTATTTT
NA	many	TRBV28	TRBJ2-7	14	CASTDNTATYEQYF	TGTGCCAGCACAGACAACACCGCTACCTACGAGCAGTACTTC
TRBD1	NA	TRBV29-1	TRBJ2-1	15	CSVEDRQGVYNEQFF	TGCAGCGTTGAAGATCGGCAGGGGGTCTACAATGAGCAGTTCTTC
NA	few	TRBV24-1	TRBJ2-7	13	CASVTDLSYEQYF	TGTGCCTCCGTGACAGATCTCTCCTACGAGCAGTACTTC
NA	NA	TRBV19	TRBJ2-2	14	CASKAHANTGELFF	TGTGCCAGTAAAGCCCACGCGAACACCGGGGAGCTGTTTTTT
TRBD1	few	TRBV4-1	TRBJ2-7	15	CASSQGQGAVYEQYF	TGCGCCAGCAGCCAAGGACAGGGGGCCGTCTACGAGCAGTACTTC
NA	many	TRBV12-3/TRBV12-4	TRBJ2-3	14	CASSHRTYTDTQYF	TGTGCCAGCAGCCACCGCACTTACACAGATACGCAGTATTTT
NA	many	TRBV6-2/TRBV6-3	TRBJ1-2	15	CASSYSGRQVGGYTF	TGTGCCAGCAGTTACTCTGGCAGGCAAGTCGGAGGCTACACCTTC
NA	many	TRBV5-1	TRBJ2-5	14	CASSSMGHGETQYF	TGCGCCAGCAGCTCAATGGGGCATGGAGAGACCCAGTACTTC
NA	NA	TRBV5-1	TRBJ2-1	14	CASSLGGPLNEQFF	TGCGCCAGCAGCTTAGGAGGGCCCCTCAATGAGCAGTTCTTC
TRBD2	many	TRBV27	TRBJ2-4	13	CASSSAGGNIQYF	TGTGCCAGCAGTTCCGCGGGAGGGAACATTCAGTACTTC
NA	few	TRBV3-1	TRBJ2-1	11	CASSQNKEQFF	TGTGCCAGCAGCCAAAATAAAGAGCAGTTCTTC
TRBD1	many	TRBV7-2	TRBJ1-4	15	CASRSSGGSDEKLFF	TGTGCCAGCAGGTCCTCAGGGGGATCTGATGAAAAACTGTTTTTT
TRBD1	NA	TRBV24-1	TRBJ2-2	17	CATSDRDRGPVTGELFF	TGTGCCACCAGTGATCGGGACAGGGGGCCGGTCACCGGGGAGCTGTTTTTT
TRBD1	many	TRBV20-1	TRBJ1-1	14	CSASGTALSTEAFF	TGCAGTGCTAGTGGGACAGCTTTGAGCACTGAAGCTTTCTTT
NA	few	TRBV11-2	TRBJ1-2	13	CASSFKGGDGYTF	TGTGCCAGCAGCTTTAAGGGCGGCGATGGCTACACCTTC
NA	many	TRBV15	TRBJ1-2	13	CATSRARNDGYTF	TGTGCCACCAGCAGAGCACGGAACGATGGCTACACCTTC
NA	many	TRBV19	TRBJ1-1	12	CASSGFGIEAFF	TGTGCCAGTAGTGGATTCGGGATTGAAGCTTTCTTT
TRBD2	many	TRBV10-3	TRBJ2-1	15	CAIRGGLAVYNEQFF	TGTGCCATCAGGGGAGGACTAGCGGTTTACAATGAGCAGTTCTTC
NA	NA	TRBV5-1	TRBJ2-5	16	CASSGLAPTFQETQYF	TGCGCCAGCAGCGGTTTAGCCCCGACCTTCCAAGAGACCCAGTACTTC
NA	few	TRBV12-3/TRBV12-4	TRBJ1-2	15	CASSLERGYYYGYTF	TGTGCCAGCAGTTTAGAGAGGGGGTATTACTATGGCTACACCTTC
NA	many	TRBV19	TRBJ2-1	15	CASSIDQPPYNEQFF	TGTGCCAGTAGTATAGATCAGCCTCCCTACAATGAGCAGTTCTTC
NA	many	TRBV11-2	TRBJ1-2	15	CASSSNPGSLASYTF	TGTGCCAGCAGCTCTAATCCAGGGTCACTTGCGAGCTACACCTTC
NA	few	TRBV5-1	TRBJ1-1	16	CASSLVSARGNTEAFF	TGCGCCAGCAGCTTGGTTTCGGCCAGAGGGAACACTGAAGCTTTCTTT